This paragraph covers one TCR beta chain sequence. Antigen: not known. The data were obtained in a study of blood T cells in healthy people across ages. The CDR3 runs 13 residues. Between the trimmed V and J ends, which lost 8 bases and 1 base, there was a span of 9 bases. From germline, CDR1 is MDHEN and CDR2 SYDVKM. Points from the study as a whole: Aged donors had fewer naive CD4+ cells and lower diversity than long-lived donors.

A sample-barcoded 5' primer and a J-beta primer mix were used in a second PCR of roughly 7 to 11 cycles. Via MiXCR, TCRdb re-called the 5' RACE reads, giving one row per CDR3 protein. There are fewer than 900,000 distinct CDR3 sequences in the sample; 45% to 50% occur only once, and roughly 30% lies in the top ten. The sequence was collected from a woman aged 60-70 years in good health. The chain has TRBV28 and TRBJ2-1; TRBD2 might be the D (5 bases). Source material: blood. The DNA of the CDR3 is TGTGCCAGCGCGAGGGAGTCCTACAATGAGCAGTTCTTC. Translated, it gives CASARESYNEQFF.